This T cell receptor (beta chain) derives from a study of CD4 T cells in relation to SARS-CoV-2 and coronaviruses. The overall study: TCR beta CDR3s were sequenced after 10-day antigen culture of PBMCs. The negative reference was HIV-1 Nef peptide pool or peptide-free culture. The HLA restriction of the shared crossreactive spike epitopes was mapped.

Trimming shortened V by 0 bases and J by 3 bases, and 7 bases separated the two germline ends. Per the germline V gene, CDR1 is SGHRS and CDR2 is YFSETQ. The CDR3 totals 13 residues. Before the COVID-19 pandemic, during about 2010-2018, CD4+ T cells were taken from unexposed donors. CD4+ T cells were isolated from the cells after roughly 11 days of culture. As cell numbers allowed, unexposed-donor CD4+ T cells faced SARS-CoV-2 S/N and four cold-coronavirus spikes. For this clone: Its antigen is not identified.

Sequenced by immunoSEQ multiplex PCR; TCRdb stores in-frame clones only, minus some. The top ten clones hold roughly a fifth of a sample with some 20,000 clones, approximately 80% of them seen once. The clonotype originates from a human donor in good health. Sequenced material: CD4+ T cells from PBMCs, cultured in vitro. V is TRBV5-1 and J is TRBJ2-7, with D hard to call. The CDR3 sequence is CASSLAEIYEQYF. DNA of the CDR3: TGCGCCAGCAGCTTGGCCGAAATCTACGAGCAGTACTTC.